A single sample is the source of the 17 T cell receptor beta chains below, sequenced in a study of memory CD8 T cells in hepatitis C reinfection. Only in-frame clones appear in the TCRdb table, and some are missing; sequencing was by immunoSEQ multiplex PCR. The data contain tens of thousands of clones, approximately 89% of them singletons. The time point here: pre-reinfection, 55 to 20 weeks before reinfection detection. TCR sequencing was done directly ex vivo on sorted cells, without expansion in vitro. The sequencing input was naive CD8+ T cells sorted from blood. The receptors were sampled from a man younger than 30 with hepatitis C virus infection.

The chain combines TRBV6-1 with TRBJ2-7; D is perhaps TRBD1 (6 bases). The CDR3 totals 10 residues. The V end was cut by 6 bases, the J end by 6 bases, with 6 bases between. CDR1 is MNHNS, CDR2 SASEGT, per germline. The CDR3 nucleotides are TGTGCCAGCAGGGGGGCCGAGCAGTACGTC. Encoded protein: CASRGAEQYV.

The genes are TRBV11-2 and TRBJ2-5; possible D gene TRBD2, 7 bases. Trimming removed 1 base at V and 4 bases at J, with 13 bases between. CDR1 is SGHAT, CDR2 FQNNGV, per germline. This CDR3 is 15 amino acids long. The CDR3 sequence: CASSLGGGGRETQYF. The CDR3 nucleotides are TGTGCCAGCAGCTTAGGAGGGGGGGGGCGAGAGACCCAGTACTTC. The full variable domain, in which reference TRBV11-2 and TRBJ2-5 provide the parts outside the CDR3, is EAGVAQSPRYKIIEKRQSVAFWCNPISGHATLYWYQQILGQGPKLLIQFQNNGVVDDSQLPKDRFSAERLKGVDSTLKIQPAKLEDSAVYLCASSLGGGGRETQYFGPGTRLLVL.

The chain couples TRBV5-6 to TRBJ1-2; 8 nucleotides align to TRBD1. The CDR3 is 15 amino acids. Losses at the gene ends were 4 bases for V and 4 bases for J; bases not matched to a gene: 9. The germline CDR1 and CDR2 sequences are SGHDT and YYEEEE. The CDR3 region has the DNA TGTGCCAGCAGCCTCCGACAGGGGAATAGCTATGGCTACACCTTC. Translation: CASSLRQGNSYGYTF.

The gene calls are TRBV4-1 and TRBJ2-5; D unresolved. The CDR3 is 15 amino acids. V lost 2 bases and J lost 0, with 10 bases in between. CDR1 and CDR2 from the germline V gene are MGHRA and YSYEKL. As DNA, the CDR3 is TGCGCCAGCAGCCAACAGAGAGGCTACCAAGAGACCCAGTACTTC. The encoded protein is CASSQQRGYQETQYF.

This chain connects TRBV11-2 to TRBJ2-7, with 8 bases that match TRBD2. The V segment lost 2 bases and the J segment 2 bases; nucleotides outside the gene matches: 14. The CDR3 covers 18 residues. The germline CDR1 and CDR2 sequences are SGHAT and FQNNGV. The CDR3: CASSLNLGAGLDAYEQYF. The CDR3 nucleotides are TGTGCCAGCAGCTTAAATCTAGGCGCGGGACTAGACGCCTACGAGCAGTACTTC.

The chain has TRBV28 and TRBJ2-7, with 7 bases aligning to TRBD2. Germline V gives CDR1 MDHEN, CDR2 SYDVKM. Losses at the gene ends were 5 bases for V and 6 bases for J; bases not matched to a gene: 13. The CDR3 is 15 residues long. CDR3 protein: CASSPLLGGGSEQYF. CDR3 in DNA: TGTGCCAGCAGTCCATTGCTGGGGGGGGGTAGCGAGCAGTACTTC.

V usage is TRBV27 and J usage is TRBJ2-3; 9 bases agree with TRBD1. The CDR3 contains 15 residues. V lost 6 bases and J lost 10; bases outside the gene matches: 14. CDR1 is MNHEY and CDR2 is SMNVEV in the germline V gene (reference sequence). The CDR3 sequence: CASRDLQGALDAQYF. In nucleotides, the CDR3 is TGTGCCAGCAGGGACTTACAGGGGGCTTTGGATGCGCAGTATTTT.

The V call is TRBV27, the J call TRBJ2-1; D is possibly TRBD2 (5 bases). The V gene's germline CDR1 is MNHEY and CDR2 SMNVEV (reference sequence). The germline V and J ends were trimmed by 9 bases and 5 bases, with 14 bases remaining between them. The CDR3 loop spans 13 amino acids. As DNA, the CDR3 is TGTGCCAGTTCGGAGGCCACTCACAATGAGCAGTTCTTC. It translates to CASSEATHNEQFF.

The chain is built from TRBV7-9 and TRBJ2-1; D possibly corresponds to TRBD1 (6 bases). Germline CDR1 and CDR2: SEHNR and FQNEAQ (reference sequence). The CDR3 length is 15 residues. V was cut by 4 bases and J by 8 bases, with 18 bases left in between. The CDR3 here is CASSSPGHKGYEQFF. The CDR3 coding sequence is TGTGCCAGCAGCTCGCCGGGACACAAAGGCTATGAGCAGTTCTTC.

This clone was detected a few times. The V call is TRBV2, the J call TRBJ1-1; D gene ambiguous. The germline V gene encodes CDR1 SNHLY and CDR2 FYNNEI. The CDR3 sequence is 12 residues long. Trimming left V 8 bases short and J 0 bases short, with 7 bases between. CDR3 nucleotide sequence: TGTGCCAGCTACTTTATGAACACTGAAGCTTTCTTT. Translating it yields CASYFMNTEAFF.

The CDR3 here is CASSRMGGNSPLHF. In nucleotides, the CDR3 is TGTGCCAGCAGCCGTATGGGGGGAAATTCACCCCTCCACTTT. V gene TRBV5-4 combines with J gene TRBJ1-6; the D gene is possibly TRBD1 (5 bases). Germline V gene data show CDR1 as SGHNT and CDR2 as YYREEE (reference sequence). Trimming stripped 4 bases from V and 7 bases from J, with 12 bases between. This CDR3 has 14 residues. The whole variable domain, remainder taken from reference TRBV5-4 and TRBJ1-6, is ETGVTQSPTHLIKTRGQQVTLRCSSQSGHNTVSWYQQALGQGPQFIFQYYREEENGRGNFPPRFSGLQFPNYSSELNVNALELDDSALYLCASSRMGGNSPLHFGNGTRLTVT.

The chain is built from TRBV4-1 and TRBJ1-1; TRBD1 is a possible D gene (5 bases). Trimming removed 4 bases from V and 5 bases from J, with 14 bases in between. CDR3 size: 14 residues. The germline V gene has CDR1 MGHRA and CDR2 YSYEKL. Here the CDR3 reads CASSLDSGKTEAFF. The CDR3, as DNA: TGCGCCAGCAGCCTTGACAGTGGGAAGACTGAAGCTTTCTTT.

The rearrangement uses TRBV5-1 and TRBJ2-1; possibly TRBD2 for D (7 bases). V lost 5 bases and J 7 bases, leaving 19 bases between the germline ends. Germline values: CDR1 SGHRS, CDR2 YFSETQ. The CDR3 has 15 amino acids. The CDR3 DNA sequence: TGCGCCAGCAGGTCCGAGGGGGGGCAAGGGAATGAGCAGTTCTTC. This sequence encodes CASRSEGGQGNEQFF. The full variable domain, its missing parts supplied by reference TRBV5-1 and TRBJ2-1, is KAGVTQTPRYLIKTRGQQVTLSCSPISGHRSVSWYQQTPGQGLQFLFEYFSETQRNKGNFPGRFSGRQFSNSRSEMNVSTLELGDSALYLCASRSEGGQGNEQFFGPGTRLTVL.

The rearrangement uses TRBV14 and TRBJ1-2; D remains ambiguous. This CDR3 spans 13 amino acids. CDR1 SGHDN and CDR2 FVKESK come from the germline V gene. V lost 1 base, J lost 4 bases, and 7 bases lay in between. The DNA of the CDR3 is TGTGCCAGCAGCCAAGTCCCGGGCTATGGCTACACCTTC. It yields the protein CASSQVPGYGYTF.

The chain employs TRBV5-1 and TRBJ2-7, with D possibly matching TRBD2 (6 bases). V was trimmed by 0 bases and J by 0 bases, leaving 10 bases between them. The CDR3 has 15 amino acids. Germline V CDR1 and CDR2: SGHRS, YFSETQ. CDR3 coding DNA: TGCGCCAGCAGCTTGGAAACCGGGGGCTCCTACGAGCAGTACTTC. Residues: CASSLETGGSYEQYF.

Here the CDR3 DNA reads TGTGCCAGCAGCGTGACAGGGGATCACATTCAGTACTTC. This translates into CASSVTGDHIQYF. The V call is TRBV7-8, the J call TRBJ2-4; 8 bases match TRBD1. Germline V gene sequence: CDR1 SGHVS, CDR2 FQNEAQ. CDR3 length: 13 amino acids. V shed 5 bases and J 8 bases; nucleotides not matched to a gene: 5.

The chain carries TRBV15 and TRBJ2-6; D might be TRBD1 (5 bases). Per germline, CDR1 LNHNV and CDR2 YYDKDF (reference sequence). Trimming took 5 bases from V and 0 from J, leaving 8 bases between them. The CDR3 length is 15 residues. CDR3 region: CATSPRDSGANVLTF. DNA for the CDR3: TGTGCCACCAGCCCCAGGGACTCTGGGGCCAACGTCCTGACTTTC.